The rows below give T cell receptor beta chains drawn from one sample of a study of blood T cell repertoires in COVID-19. Produced via immunoSEQ multiplex PCR; TCRdb's table is partial and in-frame only. The sample has roughly 200,000 clones, around 90% seen once. The specimen sequenced was PBMCs or T cells enriched from blood (not recorded which). These receptors were collected from a man aged 25 to 40 who had recovered from COVID-19. Each CDR3 is given with its conserved first and last residue. D genes are given only for firm matches. Part of the rows lack a size; the others show once, few, many or a class for expanded clones.

clone_size: .; d_call: TRBD1; j_call: TRBJ1-1; v_call: TRBV14; cdr3_nt: TGTGCCAGCAGCCAAAGGGGGCCTACTACGAACACTGAAGCTTTCTTT; cdr3_aa: CASSQRGPTTNTEAFF
clone_size: .; d_call: .; j_call: TRBJ1-1; v_call: TRBV19; cdr3_nt: TGTGCCAGTAACCTCAGGGACACTGAAGCTTTCTTT; cdr3_aa: CASNLRDTEAFF
clone_size: once; d_call: .; j_call: TRBJ2-7; v_call: TRBV15; cdr3_nt: TGTGCCACCAGCAGTACCCAGACCGGGACATGGCACGAGCAGTACTTC; cdr3_aa: CATSSTQTGTWHEQYF
clone_size: .; d_call: .; j_call: TRBJ2-3; v_call: TRBV2; cdr3_nt: TGTGCCAGCAGTGATGAGGACACAGATACGCAGTATTTT; cdr3_aa: CASSDEDTDTQYF
clone_size: .; d_call: TRBD1; j_call: TRBJ2-7; v_call: TRBV11-2; cdr3_nt: TGTGCCAGCAGCAGCCTCCGGGACAGGTCCGAGCAGTACTTC; cdr3_aa: CASSSLRDRSEQYF
clone_size: .; d_call: TRBD1; j_call: TRBJ1-6; v_call: TRBV6-2/TRBV6-3; cdr3_nt: TGTGCCAGCAGTACAGGACAGGGCGCGACACCCCTCCACTTT; cdr3_aa: CASSTGQGATPLHF
clone_size: once; d_call: TRBD1; j_call: TRBJ1-2; v_call: TRBV5-1; cdr3_nt: TGCGCCAGCACCTCCGACAGGGGAGGTATTGGAGGCTACACCTTC; cdr3_aa: CASTSDRGGIGGYTF
clone_size: .; d_call: TRBD1; j_call: TRBJ1-1; v_call: TRBV5-4; cdr3_nt: TGTGCCAGCAGCACACGACAGGGATCGACCACTGAAGCTTTCTTT; cdr3_aa: CASSTRQGSTTEAFF
clone_size: once; d_call: .; j_call: TRBJ1-1; v_call: TRBV4-3; cdr3_nt: TGCGCCAGCAGCCAAGATTTCGAACAGCCGAACACTGAAGCTTTCTTT; cdr3_aa: CASSQDFEQPNTEAFF
clone_size: .; d_call: .; j_call: TRBJ1-4; v_call: TRBV4-2; cdr3_nt: TGTGCCAGCACCCGTGGGGCGCCGAATGAAAAACTGTTTTTT; cdr3_aa: CASTRGAPNEKLFF
clone_size: .; d_call: .; j_call: TRBJ1-1; v_call: TRBV11-2; cdr3_nt: TGTGCCAGCCGTCGGGTAAACACTGAAGCTTTCTTT; cdr3_aa: CASRRVNTEAFF
clone_size: .; d_call: .; j_call: TRBJ1-4; v_call: TRBV7-9; cdr3_nt: TGTGCCAGCAGCTTAGTTGGGGGGGACGAAAAACTGTTTTTT; cdr3_aa: CASSLVGGDEKLFF
clone_size: .; d_call: .; j_call: TRBJ2-7; v_call: TRBV9; cdr3_nt: TGTGCCAGCAGCGTAGGACCTAGGTCGTACGAGCAGTACTTC; cdr3_aa: CASSVGPRSYEQYF
clone_size: .; d_call: .; j_call: TRBJ1-3; v_call: TRBV28; cdr3_nt: TGTGCCATCCACAGGGCCTCTGGAAACACCATATATTTT; cdr3_aa: CAIHRASGNTIYF
clone_size: .; d_call: .; j_call: TRBJ1-1; v_call: TRBV27; cdr3_nt: TGTGCCAGCAGTTCAGAGCCTGGGGACGGGGGGACTGAAGCTTTCTTT; cdr3_aa: CASSSEPGDGGTEAFF
clone_size: .; d_call: TRBD2; j_call: TRBJ2-7; v_call: TRBV7-2; cdr3_nt: TGTGCCAGCGGGGACGGCGGGAGGGGCTACGAGCAGTACTTC; cdr3_aa: CASGDGGRGYEQYF
clone_size: .; d_call: TRBD2; j_call: TRBJ2-3; v_call: TRBV9; cdr3_nt: TGTGCCAGCAGCGTAGAGGGTAGCGGGGCCTCGTTCACAGATACGCAGTATTTT; cdr3_aa: CASSVEGSGASFTDTQYF
clone_size: .; d_call: TRBD1; j_call: TRBJ1-2; v_call: TRBV9; cdr3_nt: TGTGCCAGCAGCCCAGGACAGGGGAGGAGAGGCTACACCTTC; cdr3_aa: CASSPGQGRRGYTF
clone_size: once; d_call: TRBD1; j_call: TRBJ2-7; v_call: TRBV27; cdr3_nt: TGTGCCAGCAGTATACAGGGGCCCGAGTACGAGCAGTACTTC; cdr3_aa: CASSIQGPEYEQYF
clone_size: .; d_call: .; j_call: TRBJ1-4; v_call: TRBV6-5; cdr3_nt: TGTGCCAGCAGTTACCGCCAGGCCAATGAAAAACTGTTTTTT; cdr3_aa: CASSYRQANEKLFF
clone_size: .; d_call: TRBD2; j_call: TRBJ2-5; v_call: TRBV6-5; cdr3_nt: TGTGCCAGCAGTCTCGGGGGGTCCTACCAAGAGACCCAGTACTTC; cdr3_aa: CASSLGGSYQETQYF
clone_size: .; d_call: TRBD1; j_call: TRBJ1-2; v_call: TRBV28; cdr3_nt: TGTGCCAGCTTCACGTCGGGACAGGGCAACTATGGCTACACCTTC; cdr3_aa: CASFTSGQGNYGYTF
clone_size: .; d_call: .; j_call: TRBJ1-4; v_call: TRBV4-1; cdr3_nt: TGCGCCAGCAGCCAAGATGGGGCAGGTTTTAATGAAAAACTGTTTTTT; cdr3_aa: CASSQDGAGFNEKLFF
clone_size: .; d_call: .; j_call: TRBJ1-4; v_call: TRBV15; cdr3_nt: TGTGCCACCAGCAGCTTTGGACAACCTATCACTTTT; cdr3_aa: CATSSFGQPITF
clone_size: .; d_call: .; j_call: TRBJ1-4; v_call: TRBV10-3; cdr3_nt: TGTGCCATCAGTGCCGATTACTCCACTAATGAAAAACTGTTTTTT; cdr3_aa: CAISADYSTNEKLFF
clone_size: .; d_call: .; j_call: TRBJ2-6; v_call: TRBV6-2/TRBV6-3; cdr3_nt: TGTGCCAGCAGTTTCCAGGGCGCTGGGGCCAACGTCCTGACTTTC; cdr3_aa: CASSFQGAGANVLTF
clone_size: once; d_call: .; j_call: TRBJ1-2; v_call: TRBV7-9; cdr3_nt: TGTGCCAGCAGCTTCAAAGCAAACTATGGCTACACCTTC; cdr3_aa: CASSFKANYGYTF
clone_size: once; d_call: TRBD1; j_call: TRBJ1-5; v_call: TRBV6-1; cdr3_nt: TGTGCCAGCAGTGCACCGACAGGGTTCTCCAATCAGCCCCAGCATTTT; cdr3_aa: CASSAPTGFSNQPQHF
clone_size: .; d_call: .; j_call: TRBJ1-2; v_call: TRBV27; cdr3_nt: TGTGCCAGCAGTGGGATGGGGGGGAACTATGGCTACACCTTC; cdr3_aa: CASSGMGGNYGYTF
clone_size: .; d_call: TRBD1; j_call: TRBJ1-1; v_call: TRBV2; cdr3_nt: TGTGCCAGCAGCAGGGGGGAGACAGGCCGCACTGAAGCTTTCTTT; cdr3_aa: CASSRGETGRTEAFF
clone_size: .; d_call: TRBD1; j_call: TRBJ2-1; v_call: TRBV7-2; cdr3_nt: TGTGCCAGCAGCTTTTACAGCACCCGGACAGGGTTTAATGAGCAGTTCTTC; cdr3_aa: CASSFYSTRTGFNEQFF
clone_size: .; d_call: .; j_call: TRBJ2-3; v_call: TRBV11-2; cdr3_nt: TGTGCCAGCAGCCCGGGGGGCTACGCAGATACGCAGTATTTT; cdr3_aa: CASSPGGYADTQYF